One TCR beta chain is described in this entry. Which antigen it targets is not known. It may be a read error: a sequence one base away is much more abundant. The germline V gene sets CDR1 to SQVTM and CDR2 to ANQGSEA. Trimming costs V 4 bases and J 3 bases, and their ends lie 14 bases apart. The CDR3, cysteine through phenylalanine, is 14 amino acids long. Of all the DNA, just the CDR3 is kept, 42 bases in frame from base 1. The sample is drawn from a study of post-analysis software for immune sequencing data (dated by TCRdb to the mid-2010s). Study-level background: Recorded disease courses included relapsing-remitting, secondary progressive and progressive-relapsing multiple sclerosis, with some patients lacking subtype annotation. A subset of samples was prepared in parallel using single-end sample barcoding, then pooled and co-amplified after Illumina adapter ligation. The multiple sclerosis patient repertoires were compared with 11 previously published healthy control repertoires from donors aged roughly 6 to 25 years.

Results and caveats for the whole study, not just this receptor: When samples were clustered directly using the F measure, samples prepared in the same batch co-clustered strongly, which prompted a batch-effect correction. Compared with controls, multiple sclerosis patients had significantly lower normalized Chao1 diversity, a finding suggesting substantial peripheral T-cell clonal expansion. The control group was slightly older than the multiple sclerosis patient group. Several TRBV segments, including TRBV5-6, TRBV5-1 and TRBV20-1, were significantly more frequent in patients than controls.

The library was made by PCR. Sequencing was performed on an Illumina HiSeq 2500. To reduce PCR and sequencing biases, unique molecular identifiers were incorporated into the TCR beta cDNA libraries. Some 500,000 cDNA molecules were obtained per 1 to 10 million input T cells, so each molecule approximated one T cell. Patient libraries were prepared and sequenced with the same protocol used for the earlier healthy control dataset. Within a given batch, samples were prepared together, multiplexed and sequenced on the same HiSeq lane. The original pipeline was this. MIGEC handled the raw barcoded reads, throwing out single-read molecular identifier groups before consensus assembly and CDR3 extraction. VDJtools was used for post-analysis of the clonotype tables, and diversity was normalized by down-sampling every dataset to the size of the smallest sample. Repertoire overlap clustering matched CDR3 amino acid but not nucleotide sequences to correct batch-related cross-sample contamination. Using fastp trimming at Q25 and MiXCR clonotype assembly, TCRdb reanalyzed the public sequencing data and kept in-frame beta chains. CDR3 protein duplicates are merged, each entry listing the most common genes and DNA. These V and J calls originate from TCRdb's pipeline instead of the authors' own analysis. Across this sample there are around 400,000 distinct CDR3 sequences, with 39% seen only once. In total, the top ten clones hold 7.6% of the sample.

TCR beta repertoires were profiled from peripheral blood of roughly 13 young patients with multiple sclerosis to demonstrate the VDJtools post-analysis software. The multiple sclerosis patients were children and adolescents between 6 and 15 years of age. The chain couples TRBV29-1 to TRBJ2-3; the best D guess is TRBD2, with 6 bases matching. The sequenced sample was blood. The TCR originated in a girl aged 2 to 9 with multiple sclerosis. The bases read TGCAGCGTTGCCCCGGGACTCAGAACAGATACGCAGTATTTT. Its amino acids are CSVAPGLRTDTQYF.